These 23 T cell receptor beta chains share one sample of origin, sequenced in a study of blood T cell repertoires in COVID-19. Profiled with immunoSEQ multiplex PCR; TCRdb holds only in-frame clones, not every one. The sample lists 300,000 or so clones; around 90% were seen once. The sequencing sample was made of peripheral blood. All receptors derive from a woman aged 40 to 55 with acute or convalescent COVID-19.

This clone was found a few times. The chain links TRBV5-6 to TRBJ2-3, with TRBD2 matching 10 bases. The CDR3 contains 17 residues. Germline-derived CDR1 and CDR2 are SGHDT and YYEEEE. The V segment lost 2 bases and the J segment 6 bases; nucleotides outside the gene matches: 12. CDR3 bases: TGTGCCAGCAGCTTTAGTGGGACTAGCGTGCCTGGGGATACGCAGTATTTT. The encoded protein is CASSFSGTSVPGDTQYF.

The genes are TRBV5-5 and TRBJ1-5; 7 nucleotides agree with TRBD1. The germline V gene encodes CDR1 SGHKS and CDR2 YYEKEE (reference sequence). V lost 4 bases and J lost 7; bases outside the gene matches: 11. This CDR3 has 15 residues. The DNA for the CDR3 is TGTGCCAGCAGCCCCCTAACAGGGGTGAGGCAGCCCCAGCATTTT. This translates into CASSPLTGVRQPQHF.

This sequence joins TRBV11-2 and TRBJ2-3; perhaps TRBD2 as D (6 bases). Trimming cost V 2 bases and J 3 bases, with 6 bases left between them. Germline V CDR1 and CDR2: SGHAT, FQNNGV. The CDR3 totals 13 residues. This CDR3 is CASSLLATDTQYF. CDR3 in DNA: TGTGCCAGCAGCTTACTAGCGACAGATACGCAGTATTTT. Full variable domain (missing parts from reference TRBV11-2 and TRBJ2-3): EAGVAQSPRYKIIEKRQSVAFWCNPISGHATLYWYQQILGQGPKLLIQFQNNGVVDDSQLPKDRFSAERLKGVDSTLKIQPAKLEDSAVYLCASSLLATDTQYFGPGTRLTVL.

This chain connects TRBV5-4 to TRBJ1-6, with D possibly matching TRBD1 (5 bases). Trimming took off 4 bases at V and 8 bases at J, with 13 bases between the two ends. This CDR3 region has 14 residues. CDR1 SGHNT and CDR2 YYREEE come from the germline V gene (reference sequence). This CDR3 reads CASSRSGFDSPLHF. In nucleotides, the CDR3 is TGTGCCAGCAGCCGGTCAGGGTTCGATTCACCCCTCCACTTT.

The sample holds one count of this clone. J is TRBJ1-2 and V is TRBV20-1; D gene ambiguous. In germline, CDR1 is DFQATT, CDR2 SNEGSKA (reference sequence). The CDR3 has 11 residues. Trimming stripped 0 bases from V and 7 bases from J, with 6 bases between. In nucleotides, the CDR3 is TGCAGTGCTAGAGATCTCCCTGGCTACACCTTC. This encodes CSARDLPGYTF.

The chain links TRBV30 to TRBJ1-1; no clear D. With 2 bases removed from V and 3 bases from J, the gap between germline ends came to 7 bases. The CDR3 contains 12 residues. Germline V gene sequence: CDR1 GTSNPN, CDR2 SVGIG (reference sequence). DNA of the CDR3: TGTGCCTGGAGTCCCCTCGACACTGAAGCTTTCTTT. It specifies CAWSPLDTEAFF.

The chain carries TRBV9 and TRBJ1-3, with D unresolved. Germline CDR1 SGDLS, CDR2 YYNGEE. This CDR3 region has 17 residues. Trimming removed 0 bases from V and 0 bases from J, with 13 bases in between. Here the CDR3 DNA reads TGTGCCAGCAGCGTAGAGATGGGAGCTACCTCTGGAAACACCATATATTTT. Translated, it gives CASSVEMGATSGNTIYF. The entire variable domain, with the rest obtained from reference TRBV9 and TRBJ1-3, is as follows: DSGVTQTPKHLITATGQRVTLRCSPRSGDLSVYWYQQSLDQGLQFLIQYYNGEERAKGNILERFSAQQFPDLHSELNLSSLELGDSALYFCASSVEMGATSGNTIYFGEGSWLTVV.

The chain joins TRBV3-1 (or the pseudogene TRBV3-2) to TRBJ2-3; the D gene is possibly TRBD1 (5 bases). Trimming cost V 4 bases and J 5 bases, with 19 bases left between them. Germline V gene sequence: CDR1 LGHDT, CDR2 YNNKEL (reference sequence). This CDR3 comprises 16 residues. CDR3 protein: CASSRGVSVWGDTQYF. The CDR3 DNA follows: TGTGCCAGCAGCCGGGGCGTTTCGGTTTGGGGAGATACGCAGTATTTT.

The chain recombines TRBV7-2 with TRBJ2-5; D perhaps matches TRBD1 (5 bases). The germline V gene encodes CDR1 SGHTA and CDR2 FQGNSA. The CDR3 totals 15 residues. V was pared by 5 bases and J by 6 bases, with 19 bases between. In nucleotides, the CDR3 is TGTGCCAGCAGCCCCCGAAACAGGATTGGGAAGACCCAGTACTTC. Translation gives CASSPRNRIGKTQYF.

The chain links TRBV12-3 or TRBV12-4 to TRBJ2-1; D remains unclear. Trimming removed 6 bases from V and 8 bases from J, with 11 bases in between. This CDR3 spans 12 amino acids. CDR3 in amino acids: CASSRNTDEQFF. In DNA form, the CDR3 reads TGTGCCAGCAGCCGTAACACAGATGAGCAGTTCTTC.

The V and J genes are TRBV25-1 and TRBJ2-6; D might be TRBD1 (6 bases). V was cut by 4 bases and J by 1 base, with 14 bases left in between. The length of the CDR3 is 17 residues. The V gene's germline CDR1 is MGHDK and CDR2 SYGVNS. Here the CDR3 reads CASSALLQGSGANVLTF. The CDR3 coding sequence is TGTGCCAGCAGTGCCCTTCTACAGGGATCTGGGGCCAACGTCCTGACTTTC.

The chain uses TRBV7-9 and TRBJ2-1; 16 bases map to TRBD2. CDR3 length: 17 amino acids. Germline V gives CDR1 SEHNR, CDR2 FQNEAQ (reference sequence). V lost 3 bases, J lost 7 bases, and 6 bases stayed unmatched. The CDR3 DNA reads TGTGCCAGCAGCTTTCCGGGACTAGCGGGGGGGCGTAATGAGCAGTTCTTC. It codes for CASSFPGLAGGRNEQFF.

This clone was counted a single time. The V call is TRBV24-1, the J call TRBJ2-1, with 8 bases identical to TRBD2. V lost 12 bases, J lost 5 bases, and 14 bases stayed unmatched. Germline values: CDR1 KGHDR, CDR2 SFDVKD. This CDR3 is built from 15 residues. The CDR3 here is CASSAGGEGNNEQFF. The DNA of the CDR3 is TGTGCCTCCTCGGCCGGGGGGGAGGGTAACAATGAGCAGTTCTTC.

The table lists this clone with a count of one. The rearrangement links TRBV6-6 to TRBJ2-7; either TRBD1 or TRBD2 may fit D (8 bases each). The ends were cut back, 5 bases at V and 5 bases at J, with 19 bases in the middle. The CDR3 has 15 amino acids. Per germline, CDR1 MNHNY and CDR2 SVGAGI (reference sequence). CDR3 nucleotide sequence: TGTGCCAGCAGTCGGACAGGGTTCGGGAGGGACGAGCAGTACGTC. Its protein product is CASSRTGFGRDEQYV.

V usage is TRBV6-5 and J usage is TRBJ2-1; a possible D gene is TRBD1 (7 bases). V lost 6 bases, J lost 6 bases, and 9 bases lay in between. CDR1 is MNHEY and CDR2 is SVGAGI in the germline V gene. This CDR3 is 12 amino acids long. CDR3 sequence: CASRQGGNEQFF. Written as DNA, the CDR3 is TGTGCCAGCAGGCAGGGGGGCAATGAGCAGTTCTTC.

V is TRBV5-1 and J is TRBJ1-2; maybe TRBD1 (6 bases). Germline loops: CDR1 SGHRS, CDR2 YFSETQ. The CDR3 extends over 13 amino acids. Trimming pared 0 bases from V and 8 bases from J, leaving 11 bases between. The CDR3 DNA reads as TGCGCCAGCAGCTTGGCACAGGGCGGAGGCTACACCTTC. This codes for CASSLAQGGGYTF.

Concerning this clone: An end of the junction does not agree with germline; a read error may underlie this. The V gene is TRBV6-1, the J gene TRBJ1-1, with D possibly TRBD1 on 5 matching bases. From germline, CDR1 is MNHNS and CDR2 SASEGT. The length of the CDR3 is 16 residues. CDR3 protein: CASSDGGTSGNIEAFF. CDR3 DNA sequence: TGTGCCAGCAGTGATGGAGGGACCTCAGGTAACATTGAAGCTTTCTTT.

The chain joins TRBV5-6 to TRBJ1-2; the match to TRBD1 covers 8 bases. CDR1 and CDR2 (germline): SGHDT, YYEEEE. This CDR3 spans 15 amino acids. J lost 5 bases, V lost 0 bases, and 6 bases had no gene match. This CDR3 is CASSLGQGWVYGYTF. CDR3 nucleotides: TGTGCCAGCAGCTTGGGACAGGGGTGGGTTTATGGCTACACCTTC.

The rearrangement joins TRBV2 to TRBJ1-3; D is undetermined. Looked up from germline, CDR1 is SNHLY and CDR2 is FYNNEI. The CDR3 loop spans 12 amino acids. Trimming removed 6 bases at V and 0 bases at J, with 3 bases between. The CDR3 sequence: CASRSSGNTIYF. The CDR3 DNA is TGTGCCAGCAGGAGCTCTGGAAACACCATATATTTT.

This sequence joins TRBV5-1 and TRBJ2-7; TRBD1 aligns across 9 bases. Trimming cost V 3 bases and J 1 base; bases outside gene matches: 5. Germline CDR1 and CDR2: SGHRS and YFSETQ. The CDR3 is made up of 15 amino acids. The DNA of the CDR3 is TGCGCCAGCAGCTATGGGACAGGGCGGTCCTACGAGCAGTACGTC. Translating it yields CASSYGTGRSYEQYV.

The chain links TRBV7-3 to TRBJ2-2; a possible D gene is TRBD1 (5 bases). This CDR3 region has 15 residues. The germline V gene has CDR1 SGHTA and CDR2 FQGTGA. V lost 5 bases to trimming and J lost 0 bases, with 10 bases between them. CDR3 residues: CASSPQGPNTGELFF. The CDR3, as DNA: TGTGCCAGCAGCCCCCAGGGCCCGAACACCGGGGAGCTGTTTTTT.

The CDR3 is CASSQGLAGGSTDTQYF. In DNA, the CDR3 is TGTGCCAGCAGCCAAGGACTAGCGGGGGGGTCAACAGATACGCAGTATTTT. The rearrangement uses TRBV4-2 and TRBJ2-3; 14 nucleotides line up with TRBD2. Per the germline V gene, CDR1 is LGHNA and CDR2 is YNFKEQ. J lost 3 bases, V lost 1 base, and 3 bases had no gene match. The CDR3 contains 17 residues.

The chain is built from TRBV11-2 and TRBJ1-5, with TRBD1 matching 8 bases. Germline V CDR1 and CDR2: SGHAT, FQNNGV. Trimming at V came to 1 base and at J to 13 bases, leaving 12 bases not matched to a gene. CDR3 length equals 15 residues. The CDR3 is CASSLAPGAGGVQHF. In nucleotides, the CDR3 is TGTGCCAGCAGCTTAGCCCCCGGGGCAGGGGGCGTTCAGCATTTT.